Reported below is one TCR beta chain. The antigen is undetermined. All patients were mismatch repair deficient, assessed by either PCR or immunohistochemistry. The TCR-sequenced patients were three responders to pembrolizumab. This sample is drawn from a study of PD-1 blockade in mismatch repair-deficient tumors. Whole-study context: Enrolled about 2012-2017, patients had progressing, pretreated mismatch repair-deficient cancers of more than ten types. Study-wide results and caveats: Tumor-resident clones, often undetectable pretreatment in blood, expanded then contracted after pembrolizumab.

Generated by immunoSEQ multiplex PCR, the TCRdb table keeps only in-frame clones and is missing some. Counted here are 100,000 to 150,000 clones, 86% occurring once; the ten biggest clones make up 13%. The sample in question was peripheral blood, obtained 44 weeks after starting pembrolizumab. The sequence was collected from an adult with mismatch repair-deficient cancer.

The chain's CDR3 is CASGRARRGEQYF. DNA of the CDR3: TGTGCCAGCGGACGGGCCCGCCGCGGCGAGCAGTACTTC. V is TRBV11-2 and J is TRBJ2-7, with unresolved D. Trimming took 8 bases from V and 6 from J, leaving 17 bases between them. The CDR3 loop spans 13 amino acids. Germline V gene sequence: CDR1 SGHAT, CDR2 FQNNGV.